This T cell receptor (beta chain) was observed in a study of PD-L1 blockade in urothelial cancer. On the study more broadly: Males with bladder-origin urothelial cancer made up about 90% of the roughly 30 patients. Patients' prior chemotherapy regimens numbered 0 to 3. When blood samples were assessed, the median T cell count was around 140,000.

Using immunoSEQ multiplex PCR, the repertoire was profiled, and TCRdb retains in-frame clones only, with some absent. Here the sample spans approximately 79,000 clones, around four fifths being singletons. Time point indicated: pretreatment peripheral blood. The CDR3 totals 15 residues. Deletions cut 4 bases from V and 1 base from J, with 14 bases between. In germline, CDR1 is SGHAT, CDR2 FQNNGV. The chain recombines TRBV11-2 with TRBJ2-7; D is perhaps TRBD1 (6 bases). Sequencing used PBMCs, obtained around atezolizumab (anti-PD-L1) treatment. The sequence was collected from a man aged 35 to 55 with urothelial cancer. CDR3 in DNA: TGTGCCAGCAGCTGGCCGACAGGTTGGTCCTACGAGCAGTACTTC. Translating gives CASSWPTGWSYEQYF.